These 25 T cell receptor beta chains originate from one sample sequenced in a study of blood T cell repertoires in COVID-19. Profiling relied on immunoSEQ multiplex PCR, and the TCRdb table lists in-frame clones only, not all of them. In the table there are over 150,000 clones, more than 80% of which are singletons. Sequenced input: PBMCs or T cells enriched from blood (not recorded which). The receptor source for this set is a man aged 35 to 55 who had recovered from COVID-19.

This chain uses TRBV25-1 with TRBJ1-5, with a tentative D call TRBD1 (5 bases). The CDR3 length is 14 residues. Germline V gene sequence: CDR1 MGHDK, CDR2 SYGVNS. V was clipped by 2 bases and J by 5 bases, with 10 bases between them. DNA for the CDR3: TGTGCCAGCAGTGAAGCAGGGAACTATCAGCCCCAGCATTTT. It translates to CASSEAGNYQPQHF.

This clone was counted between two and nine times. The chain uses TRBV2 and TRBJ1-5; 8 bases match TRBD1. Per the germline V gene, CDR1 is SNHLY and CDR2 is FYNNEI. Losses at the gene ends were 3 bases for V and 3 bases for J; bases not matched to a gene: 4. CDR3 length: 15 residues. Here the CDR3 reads CASSESDRANQPQHF. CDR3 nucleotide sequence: TGTGCCAGCAGTGAGTCGGACAGGGCCAATCAGCCCCAGCATTTT.

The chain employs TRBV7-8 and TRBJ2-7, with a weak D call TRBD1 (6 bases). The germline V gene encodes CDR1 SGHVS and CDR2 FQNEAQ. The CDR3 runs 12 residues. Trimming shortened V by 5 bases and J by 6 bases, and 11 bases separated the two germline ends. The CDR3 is CASSRDRTEQYF. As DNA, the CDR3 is TGTGCCAGCAGCCGAGACAGGACCGAGCAGTACTTC.

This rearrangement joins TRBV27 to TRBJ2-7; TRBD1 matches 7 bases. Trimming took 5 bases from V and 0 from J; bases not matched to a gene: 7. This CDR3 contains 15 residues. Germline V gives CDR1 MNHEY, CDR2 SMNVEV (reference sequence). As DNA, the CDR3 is TGTGCCAGCAGTCCCTATACAGGGGTCTCCTACGAGCAGTACTTC. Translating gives CASSPYTGVSYEQYF.

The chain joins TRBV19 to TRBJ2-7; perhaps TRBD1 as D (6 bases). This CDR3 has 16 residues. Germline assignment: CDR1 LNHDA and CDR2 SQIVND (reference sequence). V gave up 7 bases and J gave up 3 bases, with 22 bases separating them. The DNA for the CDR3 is TGTGCCAGTACCGCCTCGACAGGACGTCAATTCTACGAGCAGTACTTC. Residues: CASTASTGRQFYEQYF.

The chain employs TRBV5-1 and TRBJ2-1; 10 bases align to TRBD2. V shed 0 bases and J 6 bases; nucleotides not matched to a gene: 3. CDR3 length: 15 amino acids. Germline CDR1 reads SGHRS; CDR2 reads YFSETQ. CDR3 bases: TGCGCCAGCAGCTTGGTAGCGGGAGGCCTCAATGAGCAGTTCTTC. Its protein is CASSLVAGGLNEQFF.

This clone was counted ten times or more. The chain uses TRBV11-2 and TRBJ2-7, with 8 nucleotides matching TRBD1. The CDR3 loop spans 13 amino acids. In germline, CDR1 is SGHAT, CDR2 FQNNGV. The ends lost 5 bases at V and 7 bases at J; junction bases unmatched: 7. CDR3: CASSSRTGWEQYF. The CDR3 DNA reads TGTGCCAGCAGCAGCAGGACAGGGTGGGAGCAGTACTTC.

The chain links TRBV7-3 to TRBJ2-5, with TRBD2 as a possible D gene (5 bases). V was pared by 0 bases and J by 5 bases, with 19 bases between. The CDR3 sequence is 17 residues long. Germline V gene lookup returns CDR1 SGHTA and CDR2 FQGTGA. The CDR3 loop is CASSLTPMDRGGETQYF. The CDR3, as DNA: TGTGCCAGCAGCTTAACCCCAATGGACCGGGGTGGTGAGACCCAGTACTTC.

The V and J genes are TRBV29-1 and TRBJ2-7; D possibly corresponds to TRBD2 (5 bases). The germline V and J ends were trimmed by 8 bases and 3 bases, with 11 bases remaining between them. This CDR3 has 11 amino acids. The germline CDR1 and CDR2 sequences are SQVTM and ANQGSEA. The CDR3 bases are TGCAGCCTGAGGGAGAACTACGAGCAGTACTTC. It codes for CSLRENYEQYF.

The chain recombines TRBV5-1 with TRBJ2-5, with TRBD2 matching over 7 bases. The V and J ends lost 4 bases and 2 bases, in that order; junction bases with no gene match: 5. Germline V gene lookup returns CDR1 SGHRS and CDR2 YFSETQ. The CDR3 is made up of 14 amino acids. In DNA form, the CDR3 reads TGCGCCAGCAGCCCCGGGGAGGGACAAGAGACCCAGTACTTC. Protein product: CASSPGEGQETQYF.

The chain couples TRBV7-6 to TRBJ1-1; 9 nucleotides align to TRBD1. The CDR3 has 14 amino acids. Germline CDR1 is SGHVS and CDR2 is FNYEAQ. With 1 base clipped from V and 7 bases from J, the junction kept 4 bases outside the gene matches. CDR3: CASSLGGQGIEAFF. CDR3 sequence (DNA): TGTGCCAGCAGCTTAGGGGGACAGGGAATTGAAGCTTTCTTT.

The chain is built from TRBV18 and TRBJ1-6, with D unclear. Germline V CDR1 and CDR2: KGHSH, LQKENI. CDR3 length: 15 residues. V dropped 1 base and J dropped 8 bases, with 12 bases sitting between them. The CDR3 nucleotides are TGTGCCAGCTCACCACTCGGATCCGGAGATTCACCCCTCCACTTT. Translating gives CASSPLGSGDSPLHF.

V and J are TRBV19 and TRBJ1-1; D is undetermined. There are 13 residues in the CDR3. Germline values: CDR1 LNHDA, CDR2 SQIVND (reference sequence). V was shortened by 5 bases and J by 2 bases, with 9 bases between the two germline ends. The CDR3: CASSPTENTEAFF. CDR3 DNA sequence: TGTGCCAGTAGTCCCACAGAAAACACTGAAGCTTTCTTT.

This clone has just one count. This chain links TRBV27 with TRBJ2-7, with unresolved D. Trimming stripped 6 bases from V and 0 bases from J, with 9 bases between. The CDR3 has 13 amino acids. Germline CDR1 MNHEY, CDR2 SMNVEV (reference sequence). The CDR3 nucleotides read TGTGCCAGCAGCCAGAGGTTCTCCTACGAGCAGTACTTC. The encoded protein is CASSQRFSYEQYF.

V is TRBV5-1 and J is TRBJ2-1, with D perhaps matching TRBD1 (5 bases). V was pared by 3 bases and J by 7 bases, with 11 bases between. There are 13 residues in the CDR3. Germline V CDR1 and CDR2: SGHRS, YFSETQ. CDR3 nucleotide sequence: TGCGCCAGCAGCTGGGCCCCAGGGAATGAGCAGTTCTTC. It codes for CASSWAPGNEQFF.

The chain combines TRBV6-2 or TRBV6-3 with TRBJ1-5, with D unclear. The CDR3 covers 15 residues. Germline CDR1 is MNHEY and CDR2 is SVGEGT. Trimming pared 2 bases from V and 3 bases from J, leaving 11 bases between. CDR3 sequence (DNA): TGTGCCAGCAGTTACCGGGAAAGTCACAATCAGCCCCAGCATTTT. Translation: CASSYRESHNQPQHF.

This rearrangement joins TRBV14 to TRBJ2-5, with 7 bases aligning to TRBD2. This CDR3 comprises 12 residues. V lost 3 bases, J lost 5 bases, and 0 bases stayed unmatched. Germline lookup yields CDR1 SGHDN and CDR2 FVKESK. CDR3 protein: CASSQGGETQYF. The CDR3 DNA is TGTGCCAGCAGCCAGGGAGGGGAGACCCAGTACTTC.

The CDR3 sequence is CASSHTSQNTIYF. In DNA, the CDR3 is TGTGCCAGCAGCCATACATCGCAGAACACCATATATTTT. This sequence joins TRBV12-3 or TRBV12-4 and TRBJ1-3, with unresolved D. V lost 6 bases and J lost 7, with 13 bases in between. The CDR3 spans 13 residues.

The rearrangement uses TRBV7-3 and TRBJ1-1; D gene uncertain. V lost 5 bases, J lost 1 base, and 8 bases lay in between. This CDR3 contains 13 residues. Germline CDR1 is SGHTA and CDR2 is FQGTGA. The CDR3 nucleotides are TGTGCCAGCAGCGTAGGAGCGAACACTGAAGCTTTCTTT. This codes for CASSVGANTEAFF.

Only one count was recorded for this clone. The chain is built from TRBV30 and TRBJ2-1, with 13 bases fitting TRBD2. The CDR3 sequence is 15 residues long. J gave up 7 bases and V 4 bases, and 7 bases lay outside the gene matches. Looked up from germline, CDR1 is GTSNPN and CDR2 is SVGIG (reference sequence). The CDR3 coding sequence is TGTGCCTGGACACTGGGACTAGCGGGGTGGAATGAGCAGTTCTTC. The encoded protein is CAWTLGLAGWNEQFF.

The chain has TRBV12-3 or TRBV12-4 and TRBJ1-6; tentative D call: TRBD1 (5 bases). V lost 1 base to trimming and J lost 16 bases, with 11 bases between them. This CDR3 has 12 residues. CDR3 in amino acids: CASSLGAGRLHF. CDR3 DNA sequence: TGTGCCAGCAGTTTAGGAGCGGGACGTCTCCACTTT.

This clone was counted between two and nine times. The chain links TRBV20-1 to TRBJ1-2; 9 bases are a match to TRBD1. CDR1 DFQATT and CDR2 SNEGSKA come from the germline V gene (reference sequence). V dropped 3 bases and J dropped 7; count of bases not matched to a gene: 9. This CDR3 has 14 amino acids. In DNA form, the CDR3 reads TGCAGTGCTAGTAAAGTACAGGGGGCCAGTGGCTACACCTTC. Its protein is CSASKVQGASGYTF.

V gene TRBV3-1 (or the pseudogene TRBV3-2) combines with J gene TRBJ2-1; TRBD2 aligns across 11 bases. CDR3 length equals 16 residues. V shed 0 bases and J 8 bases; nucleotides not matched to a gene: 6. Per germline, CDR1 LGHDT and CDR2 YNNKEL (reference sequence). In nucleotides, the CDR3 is TGTGCCAGCAGCCAAGATGCGACTAGCGGGAACGATGAGCAGTTCTTC. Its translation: CASSQDATSGNDEQFF.

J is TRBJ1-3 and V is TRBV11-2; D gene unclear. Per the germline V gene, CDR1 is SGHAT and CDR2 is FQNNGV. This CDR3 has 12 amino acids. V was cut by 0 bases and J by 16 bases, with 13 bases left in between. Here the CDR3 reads CASSLDRVGIYF. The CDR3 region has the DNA TGTGCCAGCAGCTTAGACCGAGTGGGCATCTATTTT.

The CDR3 spells CASSLTANTEAFF. In DNA form, the CDR3 reads TGTGCCAGCAGTTTAACAGCGAACACTGAAGCTTTCTTT. The J gene is TRBJ1-1, the V gene TRBV7-2; unclear D gene. The CDR3 has 13 residues. Germline CDR1 SGHTA, CDR2 FQGNSA. V was cut by 6 bases and J by 1 base, with 9 bases left in between.